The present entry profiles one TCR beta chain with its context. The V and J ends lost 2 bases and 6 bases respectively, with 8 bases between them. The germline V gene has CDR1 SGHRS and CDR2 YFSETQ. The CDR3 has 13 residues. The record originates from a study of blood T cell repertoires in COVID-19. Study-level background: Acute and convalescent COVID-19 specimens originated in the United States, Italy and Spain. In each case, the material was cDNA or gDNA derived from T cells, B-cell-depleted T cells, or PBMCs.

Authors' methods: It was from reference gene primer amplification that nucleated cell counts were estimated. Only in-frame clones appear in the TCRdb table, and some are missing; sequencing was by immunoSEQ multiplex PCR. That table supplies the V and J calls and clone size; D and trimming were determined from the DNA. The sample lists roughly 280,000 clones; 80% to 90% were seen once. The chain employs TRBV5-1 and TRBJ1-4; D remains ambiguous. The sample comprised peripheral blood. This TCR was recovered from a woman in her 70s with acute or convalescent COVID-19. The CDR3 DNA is TGCGCCAGCAGCTTAGGGAGGTATGAAAAACTGTTTTTT. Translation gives CASSLGRYEKLFF. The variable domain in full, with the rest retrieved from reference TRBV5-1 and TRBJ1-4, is KAGVTQTPRYLIKTRGQQVTLSCSPISGHRSVSWYQQTPGQGLQFLFEYFSETQRNKGNFPGRFSGRQFSNSRSEMNVSTLELGDSALYLCASSLGRYEKLFFGSGTQLSVL.